The clone carrying this T cell receptor beta chain showed up many times. The sample comes from a study of regulatory T cells in long-lasting Graves disease. Germline V gene sequence: CDR1 DFQATT, CDR2 SNEGSKA (reference sequence). V lost 3 bases, J lost 2 bases, and 16 bases lay in between. There are 15 residues in the CDR3. Sequencing libraries for TCR beta were prepared with iRepertoire HTBI primers and Arm-PCR of CDR3 regions. Via MiXCR, TCRdb re-called the multiplex PCR reads, giving one row per CDR3 protein. The data hold hundreds of thousands of distinct CDR3 sequences, with approximately 13% observed a single time. Regarding time point: newly diagnosed GD, antithyroid drugs for less than 3 months. There was RNA extracted from PBMCs, and the TCR library was made from it. The same data also contributed to another study, on T cells in Graves' hyperthyroidism and ophthalmopathy. That source adds: When the TCR CDR3 underwent first-round RT-PCR, the HTBI primer set was used.

V is TRBV20-1 and J is TRBJ2-5; a weak D match, TRBD1 (7 bases). Sample: peripheral blood mononuclear cells (PBMCs), taken at new diagnosis, from a patient treated with antithyroid drugs. This receptor was identified in a man aged 25 to 45 with Graves disease. In DNA form, the CDR3 reads TGCAGTGCTAGTCGACCGGCAGGGGGGCAAGAGACCCAGTACTTC. Protein: CSASRPAGGQETQYF.